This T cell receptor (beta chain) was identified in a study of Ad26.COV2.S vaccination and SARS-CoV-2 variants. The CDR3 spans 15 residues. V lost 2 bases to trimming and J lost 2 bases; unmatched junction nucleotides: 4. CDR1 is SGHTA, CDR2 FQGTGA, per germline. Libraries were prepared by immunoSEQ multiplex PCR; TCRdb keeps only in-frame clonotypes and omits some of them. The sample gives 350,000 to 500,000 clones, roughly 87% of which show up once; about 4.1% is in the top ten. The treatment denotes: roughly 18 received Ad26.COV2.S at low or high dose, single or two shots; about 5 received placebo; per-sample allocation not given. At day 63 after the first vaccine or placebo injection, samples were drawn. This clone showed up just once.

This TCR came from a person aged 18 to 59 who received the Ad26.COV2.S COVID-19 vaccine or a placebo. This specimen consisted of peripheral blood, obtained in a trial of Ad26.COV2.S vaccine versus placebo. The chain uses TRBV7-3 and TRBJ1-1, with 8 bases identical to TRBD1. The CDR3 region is CASSLQGAKNTEAFF. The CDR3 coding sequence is TGTGCCAGCAGCTTACAGGGGGCAAAAAACACTGAAGCTTTCTTT.